Below, 21 T cell receptor beta chains from the same sample are listed, as sequenced in a study of identical twins. TCRdb redid the calling of the 5' RACE reads with MiXCR, one entry per CDR3 protein. The repertoire holds approximately 700,000 distinct CDR3 sequences, with over 15% as singletons. This same sample was also part of a study on T cells expressing NK-cell markers.

Sequencing was carried out using PBMCs. The receptors originated from a woman between 18 and 29 years old in good health.

The rearrangement uses TRBV20-1 and TRBJ1-6; D unclear. The CDR3 covers 15 residues. CDR1 is DFQATT, CDR2 SNEGSKA, per germline (reference sequence). The V gene lost 3 bases and the J gene lost 5 bases, with 14 bases spanning the gap. The DNA of the CDR3 is TGCAGTGCTAGCCTTGGACCGGCCGATAATTCACCCCTCCACTTT. Its protein is CSASLGPADNSPLHF.

The rearrangement joins TRBV7-9 to TRBJ2-5; D is undetermined. Looked up from germline, CDR1 is SEHNR and CDR2 is FQNEAQ (reference sequence). The CDR3 contains 14 residues. V lost 4 bases and J 1 base, leaving 10 bases between the germline ends. In DNA form, the CDR3 reads TGTGCCAGCAGCTCTCGGACGGCCCAAGAGACCCAGTACTTC. Amino acid sequence: CASSSRTAQETQYF.

This clonotype was observed at least ten times. The V call is TRBV12-3 or TRBV12-4, the J call TRBJ2-1, with a tentative D call TRBD2 (6 bases). Trimming cost V 6 bases and J 0 bases, with 9 bases left between them. This CDR3 is 14 amino acids long. Here the CDR3 reads CASSFSGSYNEQFF. The CDR3 coding sequence is TGTGCCAGCAGCTTTAGCGGCTCCTACAATGAGCAGTTCTTC.

The rearrangement links TRBV27 to TRBJ2-5; weak D call: TRBD2 (5 bases). The CDR3 extends over 19 amino acids. Between the trimmed V and J ends, which lost 1 base and 2 bases, there was a span of 23 bases. CDR1 MNHEY and CDR2 SMNVEV come from the germline V gene (reference sequence). The CDR3 DNA is TGTGCCAGCAGTTTATTTTTTCGGCGGGTGGCGACGGAACAAGAGACCCAGTACTTC. Translation gives CASSLFFRRVATEQETQYF.

This chain connects TRBV5-1 to TRBJ2-1; D is possibly TRBD2 (6 bases). Looked up from germline, CDR1 is SGHRS and CDR2 is YFSETQ. There are 14 residues in the CDR3. V was pared by 5 bases and J by 9 bases, with 18 bases between. CDR3 loop: CASRFGTARGEQFF. CDR3 coding DNA: TGCGCCAGCAGGTTCGGGACTGCTCGGGGTGAGCAGTTCTTC.

This clonotype was counted between two and nine times. The chain combines TRBV6-5 with TRBJ2-1, with D possibly being TRBD1 (6 bases). CDR1 MNHEY and CDR2 SVGAGI come from the germline V gene. The CDR3 spans 12 residues. V lost 5 bases to trimming and J lost 9 bases, with 11 bases between them. The CDR3 DNA reads TGTGCCAGCAGTCGAAACAGGGCTGAGCAGTTCTTC. This sequence encodes CASSRNRAEQFF.

The V and J genes are TRBV20-1 and TRBJ2-3; TRBD2 matches 11 bases. CDR3 length: 15 residues. From germline, CDR1 is DFQATT and CDR2 SNEGSKA (reference sequence). V lost 4 bases to trimming and J lost 2 bases; unmatched junction nucleotides: 5. CDR3 sequence (DNA): TGCAGTGCTACCCTTAGCGGGGGGGCCACAGATACGCAGTATTTT. This gives the protein CSATLSGGATDTQYF.

This clonotype showed up just a few times. The genes are TRBV7-9 and TRBJ2-1; TRBD2 matches 11 bases. The CDR3 length is 16 residues. The V segment lost 5 bases and the J segment 1 base; nucleotides outside the gene matches: 4. Germline V gene lookup returns CDR1 SEHNR and CDR2 FQNEAQ (reference sequence). CDR3 DNA: TGTGCCAGCAGCCGGACTAGCGGGCCGTCCTACAATGAGCAGTTCTTC. Amino acid sequence: CASSRTSGPSYNEQFF. Together with reference TRBV7-9 and TRBJ2-1, the CDR3 gives the full variable domain: DTGVSQNPRHKITKRGQNVTFRCDPISEHNRLYWYRQTLGQGPEFLTYFQNEAQLEKSRLLSDRFSAERPKGSFSTLEIQRTEQGDSAMYLCASSRTSGPSYNEQFFGPGTRLTVL.

The genes are TRBV5-5 and TRBJ1-1; a possible D gene is TRBD1 (5 bases). The CDR3 is 13 residues long. V was shortened by 9 bases and J by 2 bases, with 14 bases between the two germline ends. The germline V gene encodes CDR1 SGHKS and CDR2 YYEKEE (reference sequence). The DNA of the CDR3 is TGTGCCATGGGCCCCGGGGACAACACTGAAGCTTTCTTT. Its translation: CAMGPGDNTEAFF.

This chain connects TRBV5-5 to TRBJ2-7; possible D gene TRBD2, 5 bases. The V gene lost 4 bases and the J gene lost 5 bases, with 16 bases spanning the gap. CDR1 and CDR2 from the germline V gene are SGHKS and YYEKEE (reference sequence). The CDR3 has 14 residues. The DNA for the CDR3 is TGTGCCAGCAGCCTAGGAGTCGGGATCCACGAGCAGTACTTC. The encoded protein is CASSLGVGIHEQYF.

V usage is TRBV5-1 and J usage is TRBJ2-5; 7 nucleotides align to TRBD1. Trimming took 4 bases from V and 0 from J; bases not matched to a gene: 9. CDR3 size: 16 residues. Germline CDR1 and CDR2: SGHRS and YFSETQ. CDR3 sequence (DNA): TGCGCCAGCAGCGAGCCGACGGGACAGCACCAAGAGACCCAGTACTTC. Protein product: CASSEPTGQHQETQYF.

The chain recombines TRBV6-6 with TRBJ1-1, with D hard to call. Germline values: CDR1 MNHNY, CDR2 SVGAGI (reference sequence). CDR3 size: 12 residues. V was clipped by 2 bases and J by 7 bases, with 8 bases between them. The CDR3 sequence: CASSYGKIEAFF. The CDR3 DNA reads as TGTGCCAGCAGTTACGGGAAGATTGAAGCTTTCTTT.

This clonotype occurred a few times. The chain recombines TRBV4-3 with TRBJ1-3; D unresolved. The CDR3 length is 17 residues. Germline V gives CDR1 LGHNA, CDR2 YSLEER. Trimming pared 0 bases from V and 0 bases from J, leaving 12 bases between. The CDR3 DNA follows: TGCGCCAGCAGCCAAGAACCCCAGTTCGACTCTGGAAACACCATATATTTT. Translating gives CASSQEPQFDSGNTIYF.

The chain couples TRBV7-9 to TRBJ2-1; either TRBD1 or TRBD2 may supply D (5 bases each). CDR3 length equals 15 residues. Germline CDR1 is SEHNR and CDR2 is FQNEAQ (reference sequence). Trimming shortened V by 5 bases and J by 3 bases, and 14 bases separated the two germline ends. CDR3 DNA: TGTGCCAGCAGCCTCCGTAGGGGAGTCTACAATGAGCAGTTCTTC. It codes for CASSLRRGVYNEQFF.

The rearrangement uses TRBV2 and TRBJ2-3, with D possibly TRBD2 on 6 matching bases. Deletions cut 10 bases from V and 8 bases from J, with 22 bases between. The CDR3 is 14 amino acids. CDR1 is SNHLY, CDR2 FYNNEI, per germline. Written as DNA, the CDR3 is TGTGCCACCTCATCTTGGGACTCCCCTGCTACGCAGTATTTT. Translation: CATSSWDSPATQYF.

The chain joins TRBV29-1 to TRBJ2-5, with D possibly being TRBD2 (6 bases). Trimming cost V 7 bases and J 4 bases, with 16 bases left between them. CDR3 size: 13 residues. Germline-derived CDR1 and CDR2 are SQVTM and ANQGSEA. DNA of the CDR3: TGCAGCGGAGGGACTTTAGGGCCAGAGACCCAGTACTTC. This encodes CSGGTLGPETQYF.

This clonotype was recorded a few times. The chain recombines TRBV6-5 with TRBJ2-5; TRBD1 matches 11 bases. Germline CDR1 and CDR2: MNHEY and SVGAGI. The CDR3 is made up of 15 amino acids. With V trimmed by 0 bases and J by 7 bases, 4 bases remained unmatched. The CDR3 region is CASSYSKGTGGTQYF. The DNA of the CDR3 is TGTGCCAGCAGTTACTCAAAGGGGACAGGGGGGACCCAGTACTTC.

This clonotype was picked up many times. One junction end does not reproduce the germline sequence, and a read error may be involved. The chain employs TRBV5-1 and TRBJ1-1; possibly TRBD1 for D (5 bases). Germline V gene lookup returns CDR1 SGHRS and CDR2 YFSETQ. The length of the CDR3 is 13 residues. The CDR3 DNA follows: TGTGCCAGCAGTTCTCAGGGGAACACTGAAGCTTTCTTT. It codes for CASSSQGNTEAFF.

Only a few counts were recorded for this clonotype. V usage is TRBV6-1 and J usage is TRBJ2-7, with D possibly matching TRBD1 (6 bases). V was shortened by 6 bases and J by 5 bases, with 14 bases between the two germline ends. CDR1 MNHNS and CDR2 SASEGT come from the germline V gene. The CDR3 extends over 13 amino acids. DNA for the CDR3: TGTGCCAGCAGGCGAGGCAGGGGCCACGAGCAGTACTTC. This sequence encodes CASRRGRGHEQYF.

V gene TRBV10-3 combines with J gene TRBJ1-1; 8 bases fit TRBD1. The CDR3 is made up of 16 amino acids. Unmatched junction bases numbered 3, after V lost 0 bases and J lost 0 bases. Germline lookup yields CDR1 ENHRY and CDR2 SYGVKD. CDR3 sequence: CAISESNRGLNTEAFF. The CDR3 DNA is TGTGCCATCAGTGAGTCGAACAGGGGGTTGAACACTGAAGCTTTCTTT.

The CDR3 sequence is CASSQTQRGEPYNEQFF. The CDR3 DNA reads as TGTGCCAGCAGCCAGACCCAGCGGGGCGAACCCTACAATGAGCAGTTCTTC. This sequence joins TRBV4-2 and TRBJ2-1; 7 nucleotides align to TRBD2. CDR1 is LGHNA and CDR2 is YNFKEQ in the germline V gene. With 3 bases clipped from V and 2 bases from J, the junction kept 10 bases outside the gene matches. This CDR3 region has 17 residues.